The next 27 T cell receptor beta chains were all read from a single sample in a study of blood T cell repertoires in COVID-19. Here immunoSEQ multiplex PCR was the method, and the copy in TCRdb shows in-frame clones only, minus some. The sample contains over 130,000 clones, roughly four fifths of which appear only once. The sequenced material came from peripheral blood. These receptors were taken from a woman aged 50 to 60 with active or convalescent COVID-19.

This chain uses TRBV7-9 with TRBJ2-5; TRBD2 is a possible D gene (6 bases). CDR1 is SEHNR, CDR2 FQNEAQ, per germline (reference sequence). The V end lost 4 bases, the J end lost 5 bases, and 11 bases lay between the germline ends. CDR3 length: 13 residues. CDR3 DNA sequence: TGTGCCAGCAGCTCCAAGGGAGGCGAGACCCAGTACTTC. Its translation is CASSSKGGETQYF. The variable domain in full, completed from reference TRBV7-9 and TRBJ2-5, reads DTGVSQNPRHKITKRGQNVTFRCDPISEHNRLYWYRQTLGQGPEFLTYFQNEAQLEKSRLLSDRFSAERPKGSFSTLEIQRTEQGDSAMYLCASSSKGGETQYFGPGTRLLVL.

This clone was recorded a few times. The chain employs TRBV28 and TRBJ1-2, with 10 nucleotides matching TRBD1. The germline V gene encodes CDR1 MDHEN and CDR2 SYDVKM. Trimming at V came to 7 bases and at J to 11 bases, leaving 4 bases not matched to a gene. There are 11 residues in the CDR3. The CDR3, as DNA: TGTGCCAGCACTGGGGACAGGGGTTACACCTTC. Translating it yields CASTGDRGYTF.

CDR3 protein: CASSTTSGGSPYNEQFF. Written as DNA, the CDR3 is TGTGCCAGTAGTACCACTAGCGGGGGGTCCCCCTACAATGAGCAGTTCTTC. The genes are TRBV19 and TRBJ2-1; 12 bases fit TRBD2. The junction had 6 bases not matched to a gene; V was cut back by 4 bases and J by 2 bases. The CDR3 length is 17 residues. The germline CDR1 and CDR2 sequences are LNHDA and SQIVND (reference sequence).

The chain recombines TRBV7-2 with TRBJ2-3; TRBD2 matches at 8 bases. Germline loops: CDR1 SGHTA, CDR2 FQGNSA. There are 18 residues in the CDR3. The V gene end was trimmed by 5 bases and the J gene end by 3 bases; junction bases not matched to a gene: 16. CDR3 DNA: TGTGCCAGCAGCCCAGCACTCAGCGGGGGTGGAATTACAGATACGCAGTATTTT. Amino acids: CASSPALSGGGITDTQYF.

Details on this clone: The junction shows a germline mismatch at one end, possibly a read error. This CDR3 is CASGSTPGLDPVF. Written as DNA, the CDR3 is TGTGCTAGTGGTTCAACTCCAGGACTAGACCCAGTCTTC. J is TRBJ2-1 and V is TRBV12-5; 7 positions match TRBD2. CDR3 length: 13 residues. The germline V gene encodes CDR1 LGHNT and CDR2 FRNRAP.

The V call is TRBV11-3, the J call TRBJ1-6; 8 nucleotides line up with TRBD1. Germline V gives CDR1 SGHNT, CDR2 YENEEA. The CDR3 sequence is 15 residues long. Trimming removed 5 bases from V and 7 bases from J; junction bases left unmatched: 7. This CDR3 reads CASSRGDRLNSPLHF. CDR3 DNA: TGTGCCAGCAGCCGGGGGGACAGGCTGAATTCACCCCTCCACTTT.

This clone was counted between two and nine times. J is TRBJ1-2 and V is TRBV4-2; D is ambiguous. V lost 1 base, J lost 2 bases, and 17 bases lay in between. The CDR3 contains 17 residues. CDR1 LGHNA and CDR2 YNFKEQ come from the germline V gene. The CDR3 sequence: CASSQARSSAGNYGYTF. CDR3 coding DNA: TGTGCCAGCAGCCAAGCGCGGTCCAGCGCGGGGAACTATGGCTACACCTTC.

This chain uses TRBV7-9 with TRBJ1-2; 9 bases match TRBD1. Trimming took 5 bases from V and 3 from J; bases not matched to a gene: 4. Germline-derived CDR1 and CDR2 are SEHNR and FQNEAQ (reference sequence). There are 14 residues in the CDR3. The CDR3 DNA reads as TGTGCCAGCAGCCCAGGACAGGGGCACTATGGCTACACCTTC. Translation gives CASSPGQGHYGYTF.

The rearrangement uses TRBV27 and TRBJ2-3, with 9 bases that match TRBD2. V was clipped by 1 base and J by 4 bases; unmatched bases: 6. This CDR3 is built from 16 residues. Per germline, CDR1 MNHEY and CDR2 SMNVEV (reference sequence). CDR3 region: CASSLYSGGGADTQYF. The CDR3 bases are TGTGCCAGCAGTTTATATAGCGGGGGCGGAGCAGATACGCAGTATTTT.

The V gene is TRBV5-5, the J gene TRBJ2-7, with TRBD2 matching 13 bases. CDR1 and CDR2 (germline): SGHKS, YYEKEE (reference sequence). V gave up 4 bases and J gave up 5 bases; unmatched junction bases: 6. The length of the CDR3 is 15 residues. CDR3 sequence (DNA): TGTGCCAGCAGCGCAGGACTAGCGGGAGAAAACGAGCAGTACTTC. This translates into CASSAGLAGENEQYF.

The chain joins TRBV7-9 to TRBJ1-1; D is unresolved. The CDR3 totals 15 residues. V lost 5 bases and J 0 bases, leaving 13 bases between the germline ends. Germline lookup yields CDR1 SEHNR and CDR2 FQNEAQ (reference sequence). DNA of the CDR3: TGTGCCAGCAGCGCTAATCTCGGGGTGAACACTGAAGCTTTCTTT. This encodes CASSANLGVNTEAFF.

The chain is built from TRBV7-9 and TRBJ2-1; 9 nucleotides line up with TRBD2. CDR1 SEHNR and CDR2 FQNEAQ come from the germline V gene (reference sequence). V lost 6 bases, J lost 0 bases, and 6 bases stayed unmatched. CDR3 length equals 16 residues. The CDR3 region has the DNA TGTGCCAGCAGTCCCCTTAGCGGGAGCTCCTACAATGAGCAGTTCTTC. This gives the protein CASSPLSGSSYNEQFF.

This chain joins TRBV9 and TRBJ2-1; D unclear. This CDR3 is built from 14 residues. Germline V CDR1 and CDR2: SGDLS, YYNGEE. Trimming removed 0 bases at V and 5 bases at J, with 9 bases between. The CDR3 nucleotides read TGTGCCAGCAGCGTAGCTCCTAGAAACAATGAGCAGTTCTTC. This sequence encodes CASSVAPRNNEQFF.

The V gene is TRBV9, the J gene TRBJ2-7, with 8 bases that match TRBD2. Germline V gene sequence: CDR1 SGDLS, CDR2 YYNGEE. With V trimmed by 0 bases and J by 6 bases, 11 bases remained unmatched. The CDR3 runs 16 residues. The CDR3 loop is CASSVEPLRTSTEQYF. CDR3 DNA: TGTGCCAGCAGCGTAGAGCCCCTCCGGACTAGCACCGAGCAGTACTTC.

This clone turned up a few times. The CDR3 nucleotides are TGTGCCAGCAGCCCACCGGGACAAGAAGACAGGGAGCAGTTCTTC. Protein: CASSPPGQEDREQFF. The rearrangement joins TRBV7-3 to TRBJ2-1; D might be TRBD1 (6 bases). Germline V gene lookup returns CDR1 SGHTA and CDR2 FQGTGA. V was pared by 5 bases and J by 10 bases, with 21 bases between. The length of the CDR3 is 15 residues.

The CDR3 coding sequence is TGTGCCAGTAGCAAGCAGGGGTTGAACACTGAAGCTTTCTTT. Translated: CASSKQGLNTEAFF. This rearrangement joins TRBV7-2 to TRBJ1-1; TRBD1 is a possible D gene (6 bases). Trimming shortened V by 9 bases and J by 0 bases, and 14 bases separated the two germline ends. The CDR3 runs 14 residues. Looked up from germline, CDR1 is SGHTA and CDR2 is FQGNSA.

This chain links TRBV28 with TRBJ1-2, with D possibly matching TRBD1 (6 bases). This CDR3 contains 15 residues. CDR1 and CDR2 (germline): MDHEN, SYDVKM. Trimming cost V 8 bases and J 1 base, with 17 bases left between them. CDR3 sequence: CASGINRALNYGYTF. The CDR3 DNA sequence: TGTGCCAGCGGTATAAACAGGGCCCTTAACTATGGCTACACCTTC.

The rearrangement uses TRBV7-2 and TRBJ2-3; 11 positions match TRBD1. The V gene's germline CDR1 is SGHTA and CDR2 FQGNSA. The length of the CDR3 is 17 residues. V shed 1 base, J shed 8 bases, and the junction held 11 bases outside the gene matches. CDR3 coding DNA: TGTGCCAGCAGCTTAGGATTGGGACAGGGGGTGTACGTTACGCAGTATTTT. Translated: CASSLGLGQGVYVTQYF.

The chain couples TRBV10-3 to TRBJ2-2, with 9 bases matching TRBD1. J lost 5 bases, V lost 7 bases, and 14 bases had no gene match. The CDR3 totals 17 residues. The germline V gene encodes CDR1 ENHRY and CDR2 SYGVKD. CDR3 DNA sequence: TGTGCCATCATCTTCTCCGGGACAGGGAGAGGGACCGGGGAGCTGTTTTTT. Protein product: CAIIFSGTGRGTGELFF.

CDR3 residues: CAIGTGGAETQYF. The CDR3 region has the DNA TGTGCCATCGGGACAGGGGGCGCGGAGACCCAGTACTTC. The V and J genes are TRBV10-3 and TRBJ2-5; 12 bases map to TRBD1. The CDR3 runs 13 residues. Germline CDR1 and CDR2: ENHRY and SYGVKD. V was pared by 8 bases and J by 5 bases, with 3 bases of the junction left unmatched.

This clone was seen once. Written as DNA, the CDR3 is TGTGCCAGCAGCCCCCGGGCCGGGAGGGCCTACAATGAGCAGTTCTTC. It translates to CASSPRAGRAYNEQFF. This chain joins TRBV7-9 and TRBJ2-1, with 8 bases lining up with TRBD2. J was trimmed by 2 bases and V by 5 bases; bases with no gene match: 8. Germline-derived CDR1 and CDR2 are SEHNR and FQNEAQ (reference sequence). The CDR3 length is 16 residues.

This clone was observed a handful of times. The chain recombines TRBV30 with TRBJ1-2; TRBD1 might be the D (6 bases). Germline loops: CDR1 GTSNPN, CDR2 SVGIG (reference sequence). V was shortened by 3 bases and J by 4 bases, with 9 bases between the two germline ends. This CDR3 is built from 12 residues. The DNA for the CDR3 is TGTGCCTGGAGGATGGACAGCTATGGCTACACCTTC. Translated, it gives CAWRMDSYGYTF.

This clone was seen a few times. The genes are TRBV11-3 and TRBJ2-2, with D possibly being TRBD1 (6 bases). V lost 5 bases to trimming and J lost 7 bases, with 14 bases between them. The CDR3 contains 14 residues. The germline CDR1 and CDR2 sequences are SGHNT and YENEEA. This chain's CDR3 is CASSTTQGLGELFF. The CDR3 DNA sequence: TGTGCCAGCAGCACCACACAGGGTCTCGGGGAGCTGTTTTTT. Based on the CDR3 plus reference TRBV11-3 and TRBJ2-2, the full variable domain is EAGVVQSPRYKIIEKKQPVAFWCNPISGHNTLYWYLQNLGQGPELLIRYENEEAVDDSQLPKDRFSAERLKGVDSTLKIQPAELGDSAVYLCASSTTQGLGELFFGEGSRLTVL.

CDR3 in DNA: TGTGCCAGCAGTTACTCGGGAGGGGGGGGCCAGTACTTC. This sequence encodes CASSYSGGGGQYF. The rearrangement links TRBV6-6 to TRBJ2-5, with a possible D match to TRBD2 (7 bases). The V gene's germline CDR1 is MNHNY and CDR2 SVGAGI (reference sequence). Trimming took off 0 bases at V and 10 bases at J, with 12 bases between the two ends. The CDR3 spans 13 residues.

This clone appeared a single time. The chain recombines TRBV6-5 with TRBJ1-2, with D perhaps matching TRBD1 (5 bases). The CDR3 extends over 14 amino acids. Deletions cut 6 bases from V and 4 bases from J, with 15 bases between. Germline CDR1 MNHEY, CDR2 SVGAGI. The CDR3 region has the DNA TGTGCCAGCAGACCCGGGGGAACGCCCTATGGCTACACCTTC. Encoded protein: CASRPGGTPYGYTF.

The chain is built from TRBV29-1 and TRBJ2-1; 7 positions agree with TRBD1. After removal of 7 bases from V and 7 bases from J, the junction contained 7 bases not matched to a gene. The CDR3 spans 12 residues. Looked up from germline, CDR1 is SQVTM and CDR2 is ANQGSEA. CDR3 sequence: CSAGTVGNEQFF. CDR3 DNA: TGCAGCGCCGGGACAGTCGGGAATGAGCAGTTCTTC.

The genes are TRBV19 and TRBJ1-3; no reliable D call. The CDR3 length is 12 residues. The ends were cut back, 5 bases at V and 5 bases at J, with 7 bases in the middle. The germline CDR1 and CDR2 sequences are LNHDA and SQIVND (reference sequence). DNA of the CDR3: TGTGCCAGTAGTCACGACAGAAACACCATATATTTT. This encodes CASSHDRNTIYF. Full variable domain (missing parts from reference TRBV19 and TRBJ1-3): DGGITQSPKYLFRKEGQNVTLSCEQNLNHDAMYWYRQDPGQGLRLIYYSQIVNDFQKGDIAEGYSVSREKKESFPLTVTSAQKNPTAFYLCASSHDRNTIYFGEGSWLTVV.